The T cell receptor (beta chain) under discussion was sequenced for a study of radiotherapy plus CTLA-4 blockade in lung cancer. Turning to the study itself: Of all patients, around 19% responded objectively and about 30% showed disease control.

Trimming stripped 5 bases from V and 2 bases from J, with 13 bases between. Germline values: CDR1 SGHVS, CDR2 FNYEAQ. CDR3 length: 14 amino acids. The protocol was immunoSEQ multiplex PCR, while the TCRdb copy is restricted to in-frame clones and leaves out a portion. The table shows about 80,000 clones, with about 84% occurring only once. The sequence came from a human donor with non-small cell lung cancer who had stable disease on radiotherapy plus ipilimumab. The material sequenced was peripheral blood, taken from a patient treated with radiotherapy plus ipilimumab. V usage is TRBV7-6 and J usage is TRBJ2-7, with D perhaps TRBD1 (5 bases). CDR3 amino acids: CASSTQGGTYEQYF. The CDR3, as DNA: TGTGCCAGCAGCACCCAGGGTGGGACCTACGAGCAGTACTTC.